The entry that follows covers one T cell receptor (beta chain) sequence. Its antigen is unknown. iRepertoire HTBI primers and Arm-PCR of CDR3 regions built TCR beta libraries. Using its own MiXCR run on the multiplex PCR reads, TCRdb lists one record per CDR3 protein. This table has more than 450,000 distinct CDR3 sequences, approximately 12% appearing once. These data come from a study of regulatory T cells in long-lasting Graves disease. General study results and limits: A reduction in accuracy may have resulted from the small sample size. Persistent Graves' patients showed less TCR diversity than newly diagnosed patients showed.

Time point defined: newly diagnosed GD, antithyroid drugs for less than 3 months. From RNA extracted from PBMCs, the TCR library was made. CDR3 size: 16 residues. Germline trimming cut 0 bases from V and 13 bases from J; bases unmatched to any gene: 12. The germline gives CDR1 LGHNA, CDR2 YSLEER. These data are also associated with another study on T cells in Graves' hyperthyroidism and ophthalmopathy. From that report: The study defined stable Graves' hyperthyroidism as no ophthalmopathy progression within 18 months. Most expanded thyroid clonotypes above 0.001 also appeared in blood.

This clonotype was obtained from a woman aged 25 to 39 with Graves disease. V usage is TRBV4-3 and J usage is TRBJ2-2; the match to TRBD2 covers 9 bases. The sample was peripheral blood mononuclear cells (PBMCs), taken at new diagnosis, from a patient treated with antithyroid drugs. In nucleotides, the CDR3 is TGCGCCAGCAGCCAAGACATCGGGCTAGCGGGGTGGGGGCTGTTTTTT. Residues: CASSQDIGLAGWGLFF.